The T cell receptor beta chain under discussion was sequenced for a study of shared clonotypes between healthy human individuals. Germline loops: CDR1 SGHRS, CDR2 YFSETQ. V was pared by 4 bases and J by 3 bases, with 9 bases of the junction left unmatched. This CDR3 has 17 residues. Generated by immunoSEQ multiplex PCR, the TCRdb table keeps only in-frame clones and is missing some. The table lists some 1.4 million clones, roughly 97% of them singletons. Sequences were obtained from naive CD4+ T cells sorted from blood. Sample subset: CD45RA+ positively selected. The chain couples TRBV5-1 to TRBJ2-6, with 8 bases that match TRBD1. The origin of this receptor is a man aged 30 to 39 in good health. For the CDR3, the DNA is TGCGCCAGCAGCATCTCAGGGGGCGCGGGTGGGGCCAACGTCCTGACTTTC. Protein: CASSISGGAGGANVLTF.